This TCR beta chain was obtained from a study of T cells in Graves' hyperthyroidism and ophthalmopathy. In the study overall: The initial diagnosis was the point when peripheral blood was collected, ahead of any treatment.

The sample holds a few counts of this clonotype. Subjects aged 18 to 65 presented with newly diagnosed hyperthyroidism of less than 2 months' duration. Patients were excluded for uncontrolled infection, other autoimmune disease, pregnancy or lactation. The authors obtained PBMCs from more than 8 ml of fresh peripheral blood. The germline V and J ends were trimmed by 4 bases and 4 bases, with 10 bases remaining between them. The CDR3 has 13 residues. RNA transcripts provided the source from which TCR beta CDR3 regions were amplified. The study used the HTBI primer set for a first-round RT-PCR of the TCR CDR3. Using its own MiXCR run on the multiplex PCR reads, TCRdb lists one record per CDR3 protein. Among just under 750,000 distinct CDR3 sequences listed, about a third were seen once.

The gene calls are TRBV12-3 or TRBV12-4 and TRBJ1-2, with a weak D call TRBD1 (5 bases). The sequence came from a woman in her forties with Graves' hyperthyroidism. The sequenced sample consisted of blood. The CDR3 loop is CASSYEGFYGYTF. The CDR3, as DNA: TGTGCCAGCAGTTACGAGGGGTTCTATGGCTACACCTTC.